This entry describes one T cell receptor (beta chain). Its antigen is as yet unknown. Each CDR3 protein is one row after TCRdb ran MiXCR on the reads. The sample carries roughly 760,000 distinct CDR3 sequences, about 40% recorded once. The data originate from a study of T cell repertoires in cytomegalovirus infection. As for the study in general: Indications of both CMV infection and matching HLA type were provided by public TCR beta signatures.

General study findings and limits: What dominated the ex vivo response were HLA-C-restricted CMV-specific TCR beta clonotypes. People with CMV and the relevant HLA were identified by cumulative public TCR beta family frequency.

This CDR3 comprises 16 residues. V lost 0 bases and J lost 6, with 14 bases in between. Per germline, CDR1 LGHNA and CDR2 YNFKEQ. The sequencing sample was made of PBMCs. The V gene is TRBV4-2, the J gene TRBJ1-4; tentative D call: TRBD1 (5 bases). The sequence derives from a human donor in good health (CMV status not recorded). Some clones in this sample may be carry-over from other donors' samples. CDR3 DNA: TGTGCCAGCAGCCAAGATATGCAGGGCCAGGATGAAAAACTGTTTTTT. Amino acid sequence: CASSQDMQGQDEKLFF.